These 27 T cell receptor beta chains were all obtained from the same sample, sequenced in a study of blood T cell repertoires in COVID-19. Only in-frame clones appear in the TCRdb table, and some are missing; sequencing was by immunoSEQ multiplex PCR. Here the sample spans 88,000 or so clones, less than 90% being singletons. Sequenced material: peripheral blood. The source is a human donor in a cohort sampled during active COVID-19.

The chain combines TRBV7-9 with TRBJ2-3; no reliable D call. The V gene's germline CDR1 is SEHNR and CDR2 FQNEAQ (reference sequence). This CDR3 has 15 residues. V lost 2 bases and J 3 bases, leaving 12 bases between the germline ends. In DNA, the CDR3 is TGTGCCAGCAGCTTAAGGCTAGGCGAAACAGATACGCAGTATTTT. As protein: CASSLRLGETDTQYF.

This clone was seen just once. The same CDR3 also results from other DNA sequences found in this sample. The genes are TRBV4-3 and TRBJ2-1; possible D gene TRBD1, 6 bases. V was pared by 3 bases and J by 12 bases, with 15 bases between. The CDR3 is 13 residues long. The germline V gene encodes CDR1 LGHNA and CDR2 YSLEER. The CDR3 here is CASSQAGVNRQFF. The CDR3 bases are TGCGCCAGCAGCCAGGCAGGGGTGAATAGGCAGTTCTTC.

This rearrangement joins TRBV4-2 to TRBJ2-3; 7 nucleotides align to TRBD2. The germline gives CDR1 LGHNA, CDR2 YNFKEQ. Germline trimming cut 1 base from V and 3 bases from J; bases unmatched to any gene: 1. The CDR3 loop spans 14 amino acids. CDR3 DNA sequence: TGTGCCAGCAGCCAAGGGACTAGGACAGATACGCAGTATTTT. Translated: CASSQGTRTDTQYF.

V usage is TRBV28 and J usage is TRBJ1-2, with TRBD1 identical over 8 bases. V shed 4 bases, J shed 2 bases, and the junction held 3 bases outside the gene matches. CDR3 length equals 14 residues. Germline V gives CDR1 MDHEN, CDR2 SYDVKM. CDR3 coding DNA: TGTGCCAGCAGTTGGGGACAGGAGAACTATGGCTACACCTTC. Its protein product is CASSWGQENYGYTF.

The chain carries TRBV6-5 and TRBJ1-2, with D uncertain. Deletions cut 7 bases from V and 4 bases from J, with 13 bases between. The CDR3 consists of 13 residues. CDR1 and CDR2 from the germline V gene are MNHEY and SVGAGI. The CDR3 is CASTRGLRYGYTF. In DNA form, the CDR3 reads TGTGCCAGCACCCGGGGTCTCCGCTATGGCTACACCTTC.

The chain links TRBV19 to TRBJ2-2; a weak D match, TRBD2 (5 bases). Trimming removed 5 bases at V and 5 bases at J, with 9 bases between. The CDR3 sequence is 13 residues long. The germline V gene encodes CDR1 LNHDA and CDR2 SQIVND (reference sequence). In DNA, the CDR3 is TGTGCCAGTAGTCCACTAGGAACCGGGGAGCTGTTTTTT. Translated, it gives CASSPLGTGELFF.

This clone was observed a few times. The chain carries TRBV24-1 and TRBJ2-1; D not certain. CDR1 and CDR2 from the germline V gene are KGHDR and SFDVKD. The CDR3 loop spans 13 amino acids. V lost 3 bases and J lost 4, with 6 bases in between. The CDR3 reads CATSDHEYNEQFF. In nucleotides, the CDR3 is TGTGCCACCAGTGATCATGAGTACAATGAGCAGTTCTTC.

This rearrangement joins TRBV29-1 to TRBJ2-5; the D gene is possibly TRBD1 (6 bases). V was pared by 6 bases and J by 2 bases, with 10 bases between. From germline, CDR1 is SQVTM and CDR2 ANQGSEA. CDR3 length: 12 residues. The CDR3 bases are TGCAGCGTACTACAGGGTCAAGAGACCCAGTACTTC. Encoded protein: CSVLQGQETQYF. The full variable domain, rest sourced from reference TRBV29-1 and TRBJ2-5, is SAVISQKPSRDICQRGTSLTIQCQVDSQVTMMFWYRQQPGQSLTLIATANQGSEATYESGFVIDKFPISRPNLTFSTLTVSNMSPEDSSIYLCSVLQGQETQYFGPGTRLLVL.

This chain joins TRBV11-2 and TRBJ1-4, with D possibly matching TRBD1 (5 bases). V lost 3 bases and J lost 0, with 11 bases in between. CDR1 SGHAT and CDR2 FQNNGV come from the germline V gene. The CDR3 totals 16 residues. The CDR3 protein is CASSFGTSATNEKLFF. The CDR3 DNA reads TGTGCCAGCAGCTTCGGGACTAGCGCAACTAATGAAAAACTGTTTTTT. The variable domain in full, with the rest retrieved from reference TRBV11-2 and TRBJ1-4, is EAGVAQSPRYKIIEKRQSVAFWCNPISGHATLYWYQQILGQGPKLLIQFQNNGVVDDSQLPKDRFSAERLKGVDSTLKIQPAKLEDSAVYLCASSFGTSATNEKLFFGSGTQLSVL.

The CDR3 DNA is TGTGCCAGCAGCCAGGGAATACAGGGGAGGCAGACCCAGTACTTC. Protein product: CASSQGIQGRQTQYF. The rearrangement uses TRBV5-6 and TRBJ2-5; possibly TRBD1 for D (7 bases). Trimming removed 4 bases from V and 6 bases from J, with 19 bases in between. CDR3 size: 15 residues. The V gene's germline CDR1 is SGHDT and CDR2 YYEEEE.

The genes are TRBV19 and TRBJ2-1; no definite D call. Trimming cost V 1 base and J 0 bases, with 7 bases left between them. Germline CDR1 reads LNHDA; CDR2 reads SQIVND (reference sequence). The CDR3 runs to 15 residues. The DNA for the CDR3 is TGTGCCAGTAGTATAGGGGCAAGCTCCTACAATGAGCAGTTCTTC. This sequence encodes CASSIGASSYNEQFF.

The V and J genes are TRBV3-1 (or the pseudogene TRBV3-2) and TRBJ2-7; D is perhaps TRBD2 (6 bases). Germline CDR1 reads LGHDT; CDR2 reads YNNKEL (reference sequence). The germline V and J ends were trimmed by 1 base and 6 bases, with 13 bases remaining between them. CDR3 length equals 14 residues. CDR3 DNA: TGTGCCAGCAGCCAAGGGGCCCGGGAGCTCGAGCAGTACTTC. Encoded protein: CASSQGARELEQYF.

The chain uses TRBV29-1 and TRBJ1-2, with D perhaps matching TRBD1 (6 bases). CDR3 length: 12 amino acids. In germline, CDR1 is SQVTM, CDR2 ANQGSEA. The ends were cut back, 5 bases at V and 6 bases at J, with 13 bases in the middle. As DNA, the CDR3 is TGCAGCGTTCGCGGGGGCGCGCATGGCTACACCTTC. Encoded protein: CSVRGGAHGYTF.

The rearrangement links TRBV6-6 to TRBJ1-1; 10 nucleotides align to TRBD1. Germline values: CDR1 MNHNY, CDR2 SVGAGI (reference sequence). V lost 3 bases to trimming and J lost 1 base; unmatched junction nucleotides: 5. The CDR3 sequence is 16 residues long. The CDR3 reads CASSYSRDRGNTEAFF. The CDR3 DNA sequence: TGTGCCAGCAGTTATTCGAGGGACAGGGGGAACACTGAAGCTTTCTTT.

The V gene is TRBV5-1, the J gene TRBJ2-5, with 9 nucleotides matching TRBD2. V was clipped by 5 bases and J by 4 bases; unmatched bases: 9. This CDR3 has 15 amino acids. In germline, CDR1 is SGHRS, CDR2 YFSETQ. Here the CDR3 DNA reads TGCGCCAGCAGGACCGGGGGACTAGCTTTAGAGACCCAGTACTTC. Protein: CASRTGGLALETQYF.

This clone was seen once. CDR3 region: CASSPGPREQYF. In DNA form, the CDR3 reads TGTGCCAGCAGCCCTGGTCCGAGGGAGCAGTACTTC. The chain carries TRBV7-8 and TRBJ2-7; no reliable D call. The CDR3 totals 12 residues. V lost 5 bases to trimming and J lost 7 bases, with 12 bases between them. In germline, CDR1 is SGHVS, CDR2 FQNEAQ.

V is TRBV9 and J is TRBJ1-5; 7 nucleotides match TRBD1. Germline values: CDR1 SGDLS, CDR2 YYNGEE. V trimming: 7 bases; J trimming: 2 bases; junction bases outside the gene matches: 9. The CDR3 covers 15 residues. CDR3 coding DNA: TGTGCCAGCGCCAGGGGGGCTCTGGGCAATCAGCCCCAGCATTTT. Translation gives CASARGALGNQPQHF.

This clone was seen once. The CDR3 reads CASSHDSEKLFF. The CDR3 DNA sequence: TGTGCCAGCAGCCACGACAGTGAAAAACTGTTTTTT. This rearrangement joins TRBV3-1 (or the pseudogene TRBV3-2) to TRBJ1-4; TRBD1 is a possible D gene (5 bases). V was clipped by 3 bases and J by 7 bases, with 6 bases between them. Germline loops: CDR1 LGHDT, CDR2 YNNKEL (reference sequence). This CDR3 is built from 12 residues.

The rearrangement uses TRBV5-8 and TRBJ2-7; TRBD1 might be the D (5 bases). The CDR3 length is 16 residues. CDR1 and CDR2 from the germline V gene are SGHTS and YDEGEE. Trimming pared 0 bases from V and 3 bases from J, leaving 16 bases between. CDR3 residues: CASSLVFSRANYEQYF. As DNA, the CDR3 is TGTGCCAGCAGCTTGGTGTTTAGCAGGGCCAACTACGAGCAGTACTTC.

The V gene is TRBV30, the J gene TRBJ2-1, with D possibly being TRBD2 (5 bases). The germline V gene encodes CDR1 GTSNPN and CDR2 SVGIG (reference sequence). Deletions cut 0 bases from V and 5 bases from J, with 17 bases between. This CDR3 region has 16 residues. In DNA form, the CDR3 reads TGTGCCTGGAGTGTACCAGGAGGCTTAAGACACAATGAGCAGTTCTTC. Translation gives CAWSVPGGLRHNEQFF.

This chain links TRBV27 with TRBJ2-1; the D gene is possibly TRBD1 (5 bases). The ends were cut back, 5 bases at V and 3 bases at J, with 8 bases in the middle. CDR3 length: 13 residues. Germline CDR1 is MNHEY and CDR2 is SMNVEV (reference sequence). The CDR3 DNA reads as TGTGCCAGCAGTAAGACAGTCTACAATGAGCAGTTCTTC. This translates into CASSKTVYNEQFF.

The chain has TRBV6-1 and TRBJ1-2, with no clear D. Germline V lookup: CDR1 MNHNS, CDR2 SASEGT. V was pared by 3 bases and J by 2 bases, with 4 bases between. The CDR3 loop spans 12 amino acids. The CDR3 reads CASSDRNYGYTF. The CDR3 bases are TGTGCCAGCAGTGACAGAAACTATGGCTACACCTTC.

The chain links TRBV7-9 to TRBJ2-3; 8 nucleotides align to TRBD2. The CDR3 has 15 amino acids. V was clipped by 5 bases and J by 1 base; unmatched bases: 5. Germline V gene lookup returns CDR1 SEHNR and CDR2 FQNEAQ (reference sequence). Written as DNA, the CDR3 is TGTGCCAGCAGCAAAAATAGCGGGGGCACAGATACGCAGTATTTT. It yields the protein CASSKNSGGTDTQYF.

The J gene is TRBJ1-3, the V gene TRBV5-1, with D unclear. The CDR3 runs 18 residues. V lost 1 base, J lost 3 bases, and 20 bases lay in between. Germline CDR1 and CDR2: SGHRS and YFSETQ. CDR3 coding DNA: TGCGCCAGCAGCTTGTTGTGGGGAGGCCCCAAAAATGGAAACACCATATATTTT. It codes for CASSLLWGGPKNGNTIYF.

The rearrangement joins TRBV5-4 to TRBJ2-1, with 10 bases that match TRBD2. The V and J ends lost 4 bases and 5 bases, in that order; junction bases with no gene match: 6. The CDR3 runs to 15 residues. CDR1 SGHNT and CDR2 YYREEE come from the germline V gene (reference sequence). The CDR3 coding sequence is TGTGCCAGCAGCCAGGGACTAGCGCAAGACAATGAGCAGTTCTTC. Amino acid sequence: CASSQGLAQDNEQFF.

V usage is TRBV28 and J usage is TRBJ2-3, with D tentatively TRBD2 (6 bases). The CDR3 has 15 amino acids. The germline V and J ends were trimmed by 9 bases and 2 bases, with 18 bases remaining between them. Germline V gives CDR1 MDHEN, CDR2 SYDVKM. DNA of the CDR3: TGTGCCAGTGGGGAGAGTAGCGGATTCACAGATACGCAGTATTTT. This codes for CASGESSGFTDTQYF.

This chain links TRBV7-2 with TRBJ1-5; TRBD1 matches at 7 bases. This CDR3 is 15 amino acids long. J was trimmed by 5 bases and V by 5 bases; bases with no gene match: 9. CDR1 is SGHTA, CDR2 FQGNSA, per germline. The CDR3 sequence is CASSQPGQHYQPQHF. CDR3 DNA sequence: TGTGCCAGCAGCCAGCCGGGACAGCATTATCAGCCCCAGCATTTT.